The sequence of this T cell receptor beta chain was determined in a study of post-analysis software for immune sequencing data. Sequencing libraries made from TCR beta cDNA carried unique molecular identifiers. The T cell input of about 0.85 to 10 million gave a few hundred thousand cDNA molecules. Each CDR3 protein is one row after TCRdb ran MiXCR on the PCR reads. The sample carries hundreds of thousands of distinct CDR3 sequences, 25% to 30% recorded once. The material sequenced was blood. The source is a girl aged 5 to 17 with multiple sclerosis.

CDR3 nucleotides: TGTGCCAGCAGCTTGGGCCAGAAAGCTAACTATGGCTACACCTTC. The encoded protein is CASSLGQKANYGYTF. V usage is TRBV5-5 and J usage is TRBJ1-2; D call uncertain. The CDR3 runs 15 residues. Trimming removed 0 bases at V and 0 bases at J, with 9 bases between. CDR1 SGHKS and CDR2 YYEKEE come from the germline V gene (reference sequence).